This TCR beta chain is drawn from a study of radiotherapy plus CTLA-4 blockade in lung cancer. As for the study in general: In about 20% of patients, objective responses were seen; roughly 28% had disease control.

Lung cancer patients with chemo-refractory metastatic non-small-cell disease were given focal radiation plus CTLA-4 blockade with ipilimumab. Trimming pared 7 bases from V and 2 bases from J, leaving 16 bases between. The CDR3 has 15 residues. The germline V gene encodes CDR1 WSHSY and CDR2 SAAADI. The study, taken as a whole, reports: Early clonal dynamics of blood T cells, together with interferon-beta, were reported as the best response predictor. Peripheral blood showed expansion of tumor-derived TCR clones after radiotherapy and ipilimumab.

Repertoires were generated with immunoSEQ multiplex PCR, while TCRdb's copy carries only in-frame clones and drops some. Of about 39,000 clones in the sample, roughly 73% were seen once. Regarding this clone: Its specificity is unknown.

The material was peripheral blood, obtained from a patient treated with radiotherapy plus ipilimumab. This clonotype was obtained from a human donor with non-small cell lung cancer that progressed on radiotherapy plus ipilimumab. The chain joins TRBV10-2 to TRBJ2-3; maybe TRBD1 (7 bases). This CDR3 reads CASMEGQSYTDTQYF. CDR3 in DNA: TGCGCCAGCATGGAGGGACAGTCTTACACAGATACGCAGTATTTT.